The 27 T cell receptor beta chains below were found in one sample sequenced in a study of regulatory T cells in long-lasting Graves disease. The time point is: newly diagnosed GD, antithyroid drugs for less than 3 months. Following extraction of RNA from PBMCs, that RNA was used to make the TCR library. Through Arm-PCR of CDR3 regions and iRepertoire HTBI primers, TCR beta libraries were built. TCRdb used MiXCR to reprocess the multiplex PCR reads, holding one entry per CDR3 protein. The sample has about 540,000 distinct CDR3 sequences; roughly 13% are singletons. These same data were also listed under a study on T cells in Graves' hyperthyroidism and ophthalmopathy.

The specimen was peripheral blood mononuclear cells (PBMCs), collected at new diagnosis, from a patient treated with antithyroid drugs. Source of these receptors: a man aged 25 to 40 with Graves disease.

This clonotype was seen more than once but under ten times. The chain couples TRBV7-9 to TRBJ1-2; no firm D call. The CDR3 spans 12 residues. Germline-derived CDR1 and CDR2 are SEHNR and FQNEAQ (reference sequence). Trimming removed 5 bases at V and 5 bases at J, with 9 bases between. The CDR3 sequence is CASSIYSYGYTF. The CDR3 DNA sequence: TGTGCCAGCAGCATTTACAGTTATGGCTACACCTTC.

The chain is built from TRBV6-1 and TRBJ2-2; D may be TRBD1 (5 bases). The V gene lost 5 bases and the J gene lost 1 base, with 17 bases spanning the gap. The CDR3 is 17 residues long. Germline V gene sequence: CDR1 MNHNS, CDR2 SASEGT. CDR3 amino acids: CASSPRRQKLNTGELFF. The CDR3, as DNA: TGTGCCAGCAGTCCCCGTCGACAGAAACTGAACACCGGGGAGCTGTTTTTT.

In this sample, this clonotype turned up many times. This rearrangement joins TRBV20-1 to TRBJ2-7; 9 bases align to TRBD2. Germline trimming cut 4 bases from V and 4 bases from J; bases unmatched to any gene: 8. CDR1 is DFQATT, CDR2 SNEGSKA, per germline (reference sequence). The CDR3 sequence is 14 residues long. CDR3 bases: TGCAGTGCTAAACGGGGTAGCGGGAGATACGAGCAGTACTTC. This codes for CSAKRGSGRYEQYF.

DNA for the CDR3: TGTGCCAGCCGGGCGGGCACAGATACGCAGTATTTT. Protein: CASRAGTDTQYF. V gene TRBV2 combines with J gene TRBJ2-3; no firm D call. There are 12 residues in the CDR3. V shed 8 bases and J shed 1 base, with 7 bases lying between them. Germline loops: CDR1 SNHLY, CDR2 FYNNEI. Full variable domain (rest looked up from reference TRBV2 and TRBJ2-3): EPEVTQTPSHQVTQMGQEVILRCVPISNHLYFYWYRQILGQKVEFLVSFYNNEISEKSEIFDDQFSVERPDGSNFTLKIRSTKLEDSAMYFCASRAGTDTQYFGPGTRLTVL.

As regards this clonotype: This sequence may be a read error, since a much larger clone differs from it by one base. The rearrangement links TRBV12-5 to TRBJ2-1; no firm D call. CDR1 and CDR2 from the germline V gene are LGHNT and FRNRAP. The CDR3 loop spans 15 amino acids. V lost 0 bases and J 9 bases, leaving 15 bases between the germline ends. The CDR3 reads CASGLVRVVPSEQFF. The CDR3 DNA sequence: TGTGCTAGTGGTTTGGTACGGGTTGTGCCAAGTGAGCAGTTCTTC.

This clonotype was seen repeatedly, ten times or more. The gene calls are TRBV14 and TRBJ2-3; possibly TRBD2 for D (5 bases). Per the germline V gene, CDR1 is SGHDN and CDR2 is FVKESK. Trimming took off 6 bases at V and 0 bases at J, with 7 bases between the two ends. This CDR3 is built from 13 residues. The CDR3 protein is CASSGGSTDTQYF. The DNA of the CDR3 is TGTGCCAGCAGTGGCGGGAGCACAGATACGCAGTATTTT.

This clonotype occurred many times. The chain carries TRBV12-3 or TRBV12-4 and TRBJ1-1, with TRBD1 as a possible D gene (5 bases). The CDR3 has 13 amino acids. V dropped 5 bases and J dropped 4 bases, with 11 bases sitting between them. The CDR3: CASSPGLRTEAFF. The DNA of the CDR3 is TGTGCCAGCAGTCCAGGGCTGCGCACTGAAGCTTTCTTT.

This clonotype showed up many times. The chain links TRBV19 to TRBJ2-5; TRBD1 agrees at 7 bases. V lost 7 bases to trimming and J lost 0 bases; unmatched junction nucleotides: 5. The germline V gene has CDR1 LNHDA and CDR2 SQIVND (reference sequence). This CDR3 region has 14 residues. The CDR3 DNA sequence: TGTGCCAGTAAAGGGGGCGTGTACCAAGAGACCCAGTACTTC. It translates to CASKGGVYQETQYF. The full variable domain, its missing parts supplied by reference TRBV19 and TRBJ2-5, is DGGITQSPKYLFRKEGQNVTLSCEQNLNHDAMYWYRQDPGQGLRLIYYSQIVNDFQKGDIAEGYSVSREKKESFPLTVTSAQKNPTAFYLCASKGGVYQETQYFGPGTRLLVL.

This chain uses TRBV2 with TRBJ2-2; D is perhaps TRBD1 (6 bases). There are 13 residues in the CDR3. V lost 7 bases and J 3 bases, leaving 9 bases between the germline ends. The germline CDR1 and CDR2 sequences are SNHLY and FYNNEI. For the CDR3, the DNA is TGTGCCAGCAACAGGGAAGACACCGGGGAGCTGTTTTTT. It specifies CASNREDTGELFF.

Regarding this clonotype: The germline gene is not matched at one end of the junction; a read error may be the cause. The chain uses TRBV18 and TRBJ2-5, with D possibly being TRBD1 or TRBD2 (5 bases each). The germline CDR1 and CDR2 sequences are KGHSH and LQKENI. This CDR3 region has 12 residues. DNA of the CDR3: TGTGCCAGCTCACCGCAGGGAGAGGCCCAGTACTTC. As protein: CASSPQGEAQYF.

This clonotype was seen at least ten times. The chain uses TRBV5-1 and TRBJ1-1; D remains unclear. The CDR3 loop spans 15 amino acids. Trimming cost V 1 base and J 0 bases, with 10 bases left between them. Germline CDR1 is SGHRS and CDR2 is YFSETQ. In nucleotides, the CDR3 is TGCGCCAGCAGCTTGATAGGGAACATGAACACTGAAGCTTTCTTT. This translates into CASSLIGNMNTEAFF.

This clonotype was recorded many times. The chain couples TRBV2 to TRBJ2-3, with TRBD2 as a possible D gene (6 bases). The CDR3 spans 19 residues. V dropped 2 bases and J dropped 0 bases, with 21 bases sitting between them. Germline V CDR1 and CDR2: SNHLY, FYNNEI. The CDR3 nucleotides read TGTGCCAGCAGTGAAATCCCTAGCGACCCTGTGGGTAGCACAGATACGCAGTATTTT. Its translation: CASSEIPSDPVGSTDTQYF.

This clonotype was seen many times. The CDR3 DNA sequence: TGTGCCAGCAGTGATCTCGGACTAGCGGGAGGAGGGACCGGGGAGCTGTTTTTT. It codes for CASSDLGLAGGGTGELFF. This sequence joins TRBV2 and TRBJ2-2; 14 bases map to TRBD2. The germline V gene has CDR1 SNHLY and CDR2 FYNNEI. Trimming removed 3 bases from V and 5 bases from J; junction bases left unmatched: 8. The length of the CDR3 is 18 residues.

This clonotype was seen a few times. This may stem from a read error, because a much larger clone lies one nucleotide away. V usage is TRBV9 and J usage is TRBJ2-7; 13 nucleotides align to TRBD2. Per germline, CDR1 SGDLS and CDR2 YYNGEE. V lost 3 bases to trimming and J lost 6 bases; unmatched junction nucleotides: 3. The CDR3 runs to 14 residues. As DNA, the CDR3 is TGTGCCAGCAGCGCCCGACTAGCGGGAGGCGAGCAGTACTTC. Encoded protein: CASSARLAGGEQYF.

This clonotype was found a few times. This chain connects TRBV4-1 to TRBJ2-5; D could derive from TRBD1 or TRBD2 (7 bases each). This CDR3 region has 15 residues. V lost 4 bases and J 5 bases, leaving 17 bases between the germline ends. Germline V lookup: CDR1 MGHRA, CDR2 YSYEKL. This chain's CDR3 is CASSLRGGTAETQYF. The DNA for the CDR3 is TGCGCCAGCAGCCTCAGGGGGGGGACAGCGGAGACCCAGTACTTC.

This clonotype has more than one count but fewer than ten. The chain uses TRBV24-1 and TRBJ1-4, with a tentative D call TRBD1 (5 bases). Germline CDR1 is KGHDR and CDR2 is SFDVKD. The length of the CDR3 is 11 residues. Trimming shortened V by 9 bases and J by 7 bases, and 8 bases separated the two germline ends. The CDR3 spells CATGTGEKLFF. The CDR3 nucleotides are TGTGCCACCGGGACGGGTGAAAAACTGTTTTTT.

The genes are TRBV29-1 and TRBJ2-2; D is ambiguous. The length of the CDR3 is 11 residues. Trimming left V 6 bases short and J 8 bases short, with 10 bases between. Germline V gives CDR1 SQVTM, CDR2 ANQGSEA. CDR3 protein: CSVTLAGELFF. In nucleotides, the CDR3 is TGCAGCGTCACCTTAGCTGGGGAGCTGTTTTTT.

CDR3 residues: CASTDSLPGNTIYF. CDR3 DNA sequence: TGTGCCAGCACGGACAGCTTACCTGGAAACACCATATATTTT. V and J are TRBV19 and TRBJ1-3; a weak D match, TRBD1 (6 bases). Per germline, CDR1 LNHDA and CDR2 SQIVND (reference sequence). The CDR3 has 14 residues. Trimming took 9 bases from V and 2 from J, leaving 14 bases between them.

J is TRBJ1-4 and V is TRBV2; TRBD1 matches 7 bases. Germline assignment: CDR1 SNHLY and CDR2 FYNNEI. There are 15 residues in the CDR3. Trimming cost V 6 bases and J 4 bases; bases outside gene matches: 8. DNA of the CDR3: TGTGCCAGCAGATGGACAGGCAGATATAATGAAAAACTGTTTTTT. This sequence encodes CASRWTGRYNEKLFF.

With regard to this clonotype: A much bigger clone sits one base away, suggesting this may be a read error. This chain links TRBV28 with TRBJ1-6; 9 positions match TRBD1. The CDR3 runs to 15 residues. Germline V lookup: CDR1 MDHEN, CDR2 SYDVKM. The CDR3 DNA reads TGTGCCAGCAGTTTAGGACAGGGGAGTTGGTCACCCCCCCACTTT. Protein: CASSLGQGSWSPPHF.

This clonotype showed up many times. The rearrangement uses TRBV20-1 and TRBJ1-1, with D unclear. Germline CDR1 DFQATT, CDR2 SNEGSKA (reference sequence). CDR3 length equals 8 residues. V lost 6 bases, J lost 11 bases, and 7 bases lay in between. CDR3 nucleotide sequence: TGCAGTGCCTTTGGGGCTTTCTTT. Translated: CSAFGAFF.

This clonotype appeared many times. The gene calls are TRBV28 and TRBJ1-2, with D unresolved. This CDR3 comprises 12 residues. V was clipped by 7 bases and J by 6 bases, with 12 bases between them. Germline V CDR1 and CDR2: MDHEN, SYDVKM. The CDR3 spells CASTIARDGYTF. DNA of the CDR3: TGTGCCAGCACCATCGCGAGGGATGGCTACACCTTC.

This clonotype was counted at least ten times. The chain is built from TRBV28 and TRBJ2-3; 8 bases are shared with TRBD1. The J call may be incorrect, as the DNA end agrees better with TRBJ2-7. The germline V gene has CDR1 MDHEN and CDR2 SYDVKM. The CDR3 consists of 15 residues. CDR3 amino acids: CASSLLTGAHYEQYF. The CDR3 nucleotides are TGTGCCAGCAGTCTGCTGACAGGGGCGCACTACGAGCAGTACTTC.

This clonotype was observed at least ten times. The V and J genes are TRBV27 and TRBJ1-1; D remains ambiguous. V was pared by 6 bases and J by 8 bases, with 22 bases between. The CDR3 loop spans 15 amino acids. Germline assignment: CDR1 MNHEY and CDR2 SMNVEV (reference sequence). CDR3 loop: CASRGAPLSTAEAFF. In DNA, the CDR3 is TGTGCCAGCAGGGGAGCTCCCCTTTCGACGGCCGAAGCTTTCTTT.

The chain recombines TRBV24-1 with TRBJ2-5; D remains ambiguous. Trimming removed 4 bases at V and 5 bases at J, with 10 bases between. CDR3 length: 13 amino acids. The germline V gene has CDR1 KGHDR and CDR2 SFDVKD. This chain's CDR3 is CATSDRQHETQYF. The CDR3 nucleotides read TGTGCCACCAGTGACCGACAACACGAGACCCAGTACTTC.

This clonotype appeared many times. The chain uses TRBV2 and TRBJ2-2; 7 bases are shared with TRBD1. This CDR3 contains 13 residues. CDR1 and CDR2 from the germline V gene are SNHLY and FYNNEI. After removal of 11 bases from V and 1 base from J, the junction contained 4 bases not matched to a gene. CDR3 amino acids: CAGRQGNTGELFF. CDR3 DNA: TGTGCCGGAAGACAGGGGAACACCGGGGAGCTGTTTTTT.

This clonotype was counted ten times or more. J is TRBJ2-3 and V is TRBV28; no clear D gene. CDR3 size: 16 residues. V was pared by 3 bases and J by 7 bases, with 20 bases between. Per the germline V gene, CDR1 is MDHEN and CDR2 is SYDVKM. CDR3 sequence reads: CASSFVSARRENTQYF. The CDR3 DNA is TGTGCCAGCAGTTTTGTCTCCGCCCGAAGGGAAAATACGCAGTATTTT.